Following are 28 T cell receptor beta chains from one sample sequenced in a study of CD8 T cells in ankylosing spondylitis. Study results and caveats: A TCR beta motif made of several highly homologous variants seemed typical of ankylosing spondylitis blood.

TCRdb reprocessed the 5' RACE reads via MiXCR and lists one record per CDR3 protein. The sample holds over 450,000 distinct CDR3 sequences, roughly 13% seen once. Their recognized antigens are unknown. The sequencing sample was made of blood, either unsorted or a sorted T cell fraction (not recorded which). The receptors originated from a male donor with ankylosing spondylitis.

Ten or more counts support this clonotype. The J gene is TRBJ1-5, the V gene TRBV20-1; D not resolved. V lost 1 base, J lost 6 bases, and 19 bases lay in between. The CDR3 spans 16 residues. Germline V gene lookup returns CDR1 DFQATT and CDR2 SNEGSKA (reference sequence). CDR3 residues: CSARGDSGSDSQPQHF. CDR3 nucleotide sequence: TGCAGTGCTAGAGGCGATTCAGGATCGGATAGTCAGCCCCAGCATTTT.

In this sample, this clonotype turned up many times. The chain joins TRBV10-2 to TRBJ1-1, with D perhaps TRBD1 (5 bases). Trimming left V 7 bases short and J 4 bases short, with 7 bases between. Germline V CDR1 and CDR2: WSHSY, SAAADI. The CDR3 is 11 amino acids. As DNA, the CDR3 is TGCGCCAGCAACGGGGCCACTGAAGCTTTCTTT. Protein sequence: CASNGATEAFF.

Many counts were recorded for this clonotype. This chain uses TRBV5-1 with TRBJ2-3, with TRBD1 matching over 11 bases. The ends lost 1 base at V and 3 bases at J; junction bases unmatched: 4. Per germline, CDR1 SGHRS and CDR2 YFSETQ. The CDR3 contains 16 residues. As DNA, the CDR3 is TGCGCCAGCAGCTTGAGGACAGGGGGCTTGACAGATACGCAGTATTTT. Translated, it gives CASSLRTGGLTDTQYF.

Many counts were recorded for this clonotype. V usage is TRBV12-3 or TRBV12-4 and J usage is TRBJ1-6; 7 bases match TRBD1. Unmatched junction bases numbered 6, after V lost 6 bases and J lost 4 bases. CDR3 length equals 15 residues. CDR3 in DNA: TGTGCCAGCAGAGCGGGGACAGAATATAATTCACCCCTCCACTTT. This translates into CASRAGTEYNSPLHF.

This clonotype has a handful of counts. The chain joins TRBV10-3 to TRBJ2-6, with D maybe TRBD1 (6 bases). V shed 4 bases and J shed 0 bases, with 16 bases lying between them. The CDR3 runs 18 residues. CDR1 is ENHRY and CDR2 is SYGVKD in the germline V gene. The chain's CDR3 is CAISGGPGNLSGANVLTF. The CDR3 nucleotides are TGTGCCATCAGTGGGGGGCCCGGAAACCTCTCTGGGGCCAACGTCCTGACTTTC.

This chain links TRBV6-2 or TRBV6-3 with TRBJ2-2; D may match TRBD1 or TRBD2 (5 bases each). CDR1 and CDR2 from the germline V gene are MNHEY and SVGEGT. The V and J ends lost 2 bases and 6 bases respectively, with 7 bases between them. The CDR3 is 13 amino acids. In nucleotides, the CDR3 is TGTGCCAGCAGTTACCAGGGAGCCGGGGAGCTGTTTTTT. This encodes CASSYQGAGELFF.

This clonotype came up many times. The CDR3 is CASSRSWTSGLAKNIQYF. The CDR3 coding sequence is TGTGCCAGCAGTCGGAGTTGGACTAGCGGGCTAGCCAAAAACATTCAGTACTTC. The chain recombines TRBV3-1 with TRBJ2-4; 11 nucleotides match TRBD2. Germline CDR1 LGHDT, CDR2 YNNKEL (reference sequence). The CDR3 covers 18 residues. J was trimmed by 0 bases and V by 6 bases; bases with no gene match: 10.

The V call is TRBV24-1, the J call TRBJ2-3; 10 nucleotides align to TRBD1. Unmatched junction bases numbered 6, after V lost 4 bases and J lost 3 bases. Germline V gene lookup returns CDR1 KGHDR and CDR2 SFDVKD. This CDR3 region has 16 residues. CDR3 sequence reads: CATSEWTGGETDTQYF. The CDR3 coding sequence is TGTGCCACCAGTGAATGGACAGGGGGAGAGACAGATACGCAGTATTTT.

The V call is TRBV21-1, the J call TRBJ2-1; TRBD1, the D gene given by the table, was not confirmed from the DNA. TRBV21-1 is given as a pseudogene. CDR3 size: 20 residues. CDR3 amino acids: CASSQQTGHQTTVRYNEQFF. CDR3 coding DNA: TGTGCCAGCAGCCAACAGACAGGGCACCAAACGACTGTCCGATACAATGAGCAGTTCTTC.

This clonotype was seen a single time. The chain couples TRBV27 to TRBJ2-1; the match to TRBD2 covers 13 bases. The V gene's germline CDR1 is MNHEY and CDR2 SMNVEV (reference sequence). This CDR3 has 17 amino acids. The trim removed 6 bases at V and 5 bases at J, leaving 10 bases unmatched. CDR3 bases: TGTGCCAGCAGATATAGACTAGCGGGAGGACCAGACAATGAGCAGTTCTTC. As protein: CASRYRLAGGPDNEQFF.

This clonotype was detected only a few times. V gene TRBV2 combines with J gene TRBJ2-3; 7 bases map to TRBD2. After removal of 4 bases from V and 1 base from J, the junction contained 2 bases not matched to a gene. The length of the CDR3 is 14 residues. The germline V gene has CDR1 SNHLY and CDR2 FYNNEI. The CDR3, as DNA: TGTGCCAGCAGTGGCGGGAGAGGCACAGATACGCAGTATTTT. Amino acids: CASSGGRGTDTQYF.

This clonotype showed up just a few times. The V and J genes are TRBV10-2 and TRBJ2-5; D might be TRBD2 (6 bases). This CDR3 is built from 16 residues. The germline CDR1 and CDR2 sequences are WSHSY and SAAADI. V dropped 1 base and J dropped 5 bases, with 17 bases sitting between them. The CDR3 coding sequence is TGCGCCAGCAGTGAGTGGGCCCAGACTAGTGGTGAGACCCAGTACTTC. Translated, it gives CASSEWAQTSGETQYF.

There are a few counts of this clonotype. This chain connects TRBV28 to TRBJ1-4; 7 positions match TRBD1. Germline V lookup: CDR1 MDHEN, CDR2 SYDVKM. The CDR3 contains 18 residues. V shed 7 bases, J shed 0 bases, and the junction held 14 bases outside the gene matches. The CDR3 nucleotides read TGTGCCAGCATTTTTTCCGGACAGGCGATGACAACTAATGAAAAACTGTTTTTT. This translates into CASIFSGQAMTTNEKLFF.

The rearrangement joins TRBV7-2 to TRBJ2-1; 8 bases are a match to TRBD2. There are 16 residues in the CDR3. V lost 1 base to trimming and J lost 4 bases; unmatched junction nucleotides: 6. Germline V gene sequence: CDR1 SGHTA, CDR2 FQGNSA. The CDR3 DNA sequence: TGTGCCAGCAGCTTAGTGGTCGGGAGGGCTTACAATGAGCAGTTCTTC. It yields the protein CASSLVVGRAYNEQFF. Variable domain in full (rest from reference TRBV7-2 and TRBJ2-1): GAGVSQSPSNKVTEKGKDVELRCDPISGHTALYWYRQSLGQGLEFLIYFQGNSAPDKSGLPSDRFSAERTGGSVSTLTIQRTQQEDSAVYLCASSLVVGRAYNEQFFGPGTRLTVL.

The sample holds a few counts of this clonotype. The V gene is TRBV7-8, the J gene TRBJ2-1; 7 positions agree with TRBD2. CDR3 length: 17 amino acids. The V gene end was trimmed by 7 bases and the J gene end by 6 bases; junction bases not matched to a gene: 18. Per germline, CDR1 SGHVS and CDR2 FQNEAQ. In DNA, the CDR3 is TGTGCCAGCACTAAGGCGGCTAGCGGCCTGGCGGGCAATGAGCAGTTCTTC. Its protein is CASTKAASGLAGNEQFF. Full variable domain (outside the CDR3, taken from reference TRBV7-8 and TRBJ2-1): GAGVSQSPRYKVAKRGQDVALRCDPISGHVSLFWYQQALGQGPEFLTYFQNEAQLDKSGLPSDRFFAERPEGSVSTLKIQRTQQEDSAVYLCASTKAASGLAGNEQFFGPGTRLTVL.

This clonotype turned up a few times. This CDR3 reads CASSLVFWGSKLKAFF. The DNA for the CDR3 is TGTGCCAGCAGCTTGGTATTTTGGGGAAGTAAGCTTAAAGCTTTCTTT. This chain connects TRBV5-5 to TRBJ1-1; D remains unclear. The V end was cut by 0 bases, the J end by 9 bases, with 21 bases between. The germline V gene encodes CDR1 SGHKS and CDR2 YYEKEE (reference sequence). The CDR3 has 16 amino acids. The full variable domain, in which reference TRBV5-5 and TRBJ1-1 provide the parts outside the CDR3, is DAGVTQSPTHLIKTRGQQVTLRCSPISGHKSVSWYQQVLGQGPQFIFQYYEKEERGRGNFPDRFSARQFPNYSSELNVNALLLGDSALYLCASSLVFWGSKLKAFFGQGTRLTVV.

A few counts support this clonotype. The chain joins TRBV7-2 to TRBJ2-1; maybe TRBD2 (6 bases). The germline V gene has CDR1 SGHTA and CDR2 FQGNSA. The CDR3 extends over 16 amino acids. V was trimmed by 1 base and J by 1 base, leaving 11 bases between them. In DNA, the CDR3 is TGTGCCAGCAGCTTAGGGCTAGCGTATTCCTACAATGAGCAGTTCTTC. Protein sequence: CASSLGLAYSYNEQFF.

The chain links TRBV29-1 to TRBJ2-1; 10 nucleotides match TRBD1. The V gene's germline CDR1 is SQVTM and CDR2 ANQGSEA. Trimming removed 7 bases from V and 0 bases from J; junction bases left unmatched: 6. The CDR3 length is 15 residues. CDR3 DNA sequence: TGCAGCGCGGGAGGGGACAGGGGCTCCTACAATGAGCAGTTCTTC. This codes for CSAGGDRGSYNEQFF.

The chain recombines TRBV15 with TRBJ1-1, with a tentative D call TRBD1 (6 bases). The CDR3 sequence is 15 residues long. Trimming removed 1 base at V and 1 base at J, with 10 bases between. Germline V gene sequence: CDR1 LNHNV, CDR2 YYDKDF (reference sequence). The CDR3 loop reads CATSRVGHPNTEAFF. CDR3 nucleotide sequence: TGTGCCACCAGCAGAGTGGGACACCCGAACACTGAAGCTTTCTTT.

In this sample, this clonotype turned up many times. The V gene is TRBV7-2, the J gene TRBJ2-7; D unresolved. V lost 1 base, J lost 5 bases, and 3 bases lay in between. The germline CDR1 and CDR2 sequences are SGHTA and FQGNSA. The CDR3 is 11 amino acids. The CDR3 reads CASSLVDEQYF. CDR3 coding DNA: TGTGCCAGCAGCTTAGTCGACGAGCAGTACTTC.

There are many counts of this clonotype. V gene TRBV12-3 or TRBV12-4 combines with J gene TRBJ1-1; D gene unclear. The CDR3 runs to 13 residues. V lost 4 bases and J lost 0, with 6 bases in between. The CDR3 here is CASSWSLNTEAFF. In DNA, the CDR3 is TGTGCCAGCAGTTGGAGCCTGAACACTGAAGCTTTCTTT.

The chain employs TRBV5-1 and TRBJ1-5; no reliable D call. Germline CDR1 reads SGHRS; CDR2 reads YFSETQ. The V end was cut by 0 bases, the J end by 0 bases, with 4 bases between. The CDR3 sequence is 14 residues long. The CDR3: CASSLDTSNQPQHF. CDR3 nucleotides: TGCGCCAGCAGCTTGGATACTAGCAATCAGCCCCAGCATTTT.

The chain employs TRBV11-3 and TRBJ2-3; D tentatively fits TRBD1 or TRBD2 (5 bases each). The V gene lost 3 bases and the J gene lost 3 bases, with 13 bases spanning the gap. The V gene's germline CDR1 is SGHNT and CDR2 YENEEA. The CDR3 extends over 15 amino acids. The CDR3 sequence: CASSFYGARTDTQYF. The CDR3 DNA reads TGTGCCAGCAGCTTTTACGGGGCCCGGACAGATACGCAGTATTTT.

This clonotype was counted between two and nine times. J is TRBJ2-1 and V is TRBV10-2; TRBD2 matches at 7 bases. CDR3 size: 15 residues. The J segment lost 9 bases and the V segment lost 6 bases, leaving 14 bases of the junction unmatched. The germline gives CDR1 WSHSY, CDR2 SAAADI. The CDR3 DNA is TGCGCCAGCAGGGCCTCGGGAGGTAGTCTGGGTGAGCAGTTCTTC. As protein: CASRASGGSLGEQFF.

The chain combines TRBV7-9 with TRBJ2-2, with 12 bases fitting TRBD1. J was trimmed by 5 bases and V by 6 bases; bases with no gene match: 7. This CDR3 spans 16 amino acids. The germline CDR1 and CDR2 sequences are SEHNR and FQNEAQ (reference sequence). This CDR3 reads CASSRPGQGATGELFF. Written as DNA, the CDR3 is TGTGCCAGCAGTCGACCGGGACAGGGGGCGACCGGGGAGCTGTTTTTT.

This rearrangement joins TRBV18 to TRBJ2-1; D is perhaps TRBD2 (5 bases). Trimming stripped 4 bases from V and 8 bases from J, with 9 bases between. The germline V gene encodes CDR1 KGHSH and CDR2 LQKENI. The CDR3 has 12 residues. This chain's CDR3 is CASSQLSDEQFF. The CDR3 coding sequence is TGTGCCAGCTCACAACTTAGCGATGAGCAGTTCTTC.

The sample holds a few counts of this clonotype. The chain uses TRBV15 and TRBJ2-3; TRBD2 matches 10 bases. V trimming: 0 bases; J trimming: 5 bases; junction bases outside the gene matches: 14. Germline V CDR1 and CDR2: LNHNV, YYDKDF (reference sequence). CDR3 length equals 19 residues. CDR3 residues: CATSRDEGELAGALDTQYF. CDR3 nucleotides: TGTGCCACCAGCAGAGATGAGGGGGAGCTAGCGGGAGCGTTAGATACGCAGTATTTT.

In its sample, this clonotype was seen a few times. The chain links TRBV2 to TRBJ2-2, with 9 bases fitting TRBD1. CDR1 is SNHLY, CDR2 FYNNEI, per germline. The CDR3 contains 14 residues. J gave up 11 bases and V 2 bases, and 6 bases lay outside the gene matches. As DNA, the CDR3 is TGTGCCAGCAGTGAAATGGGACAGGGCTTTGAGCTGTTTTTT. Translation gives CASSEMGQGFELFF.